Following are 7 T cell receptor beta chains from one sample sequenced in a study of shared clonotypes between healthy human individuals. TCRdb keeps only in-frame clones here, not all; method: immunoSEQ multiplex PCR. Of about 1.4 million clones detected, roughly 96% appear once; the ten largest clones hold more than 0.9%. The sample consisted of naive CD4+ T cells sorted from blood. The subset here: CD45RA+ positively selected. Receptors were obtained from a man aged 25-40 years in good health.

This clone was counted once. The rearrangement uses TRBV6-1 and TRBJ1-1; 9 bases align to TRBD1. The CDR3 runs 14 residues. V gave up 7 bases and J gave up 7 bases; unmatched junction bases: 10. The germline V gene encodes CDR1 MNHNS and CDR2 SASEGT. The DNA for the CDR3 is TGTGCCAGCACTCGAGGTGGGACAGGGAGTGAAGCTTTCTTT. Translating gives CASTRGGTGSEAFF.

About this clone itself: Distinct nucleotide sequences in the sample also encode this CDR3. V usage is TRBV5-1 and J usage is TRBJ2-2, with unresolved D. In germline, CDR1 is SGHRS, CDR2 YFSETQ. Trimming stripped 1 base from V and 0 bases from J, with 4 bases between. The CDR3 is made up of 14 amino acids. For the CDR3, the DNA is TGCGCCAGCAGCTTGACGGCGAACACCGGGGAGCTGTTTTTT. Encoded protein: CASSLTANTGELFF.

The chain joins TRBV15 to TRBJ2-3; D is unclear. Germline assignment: CDR1 LNHNV and CDR2 YYDKDF (reference sequence). The ends were cut back, 8 bases at V and 3 bases at J, with 12 bases in the middle. The CDR3 covers 13 residues. DNA of the CDR3: TGTGCCACCCAGCTCGATCGTACAGATACGCAGTATTTT. Encoded protein: CATQLDRTDTQYF.

This clone is a singleton in its sample. The gene calls are TRBV9 and TRBJ2-7; 10 nucleotides line up with TRBD2. Germline-derived CDR1 and CDR2 are SGDLS and YYNGEE. V shed 0 bases and J 6 bases; nucleotides not matched to a gene: 6. The CDR3 totals 15 residues. This CDR3 is CASSVGLAGEGEQYF. CDR3 coding DNA: TGTGCCAGCAGCGTAGGTCTAGCGGGAGAAGGCGAGCAGTACTTC. The full variable domain, rest sourced from reference TRBV9 and TRBJ2-7, is DSGVTQTPKHLITATGQRVTLRCSPRSGDLSVYWYQQSLDQGLQFLIQYYNGEERAKGNILERFSAQQFPDLHSELNLSSLELGDSALYFCASSVGLAGEGEQYFGPGTRLTVT.

On this clone: Other DNA sequences of this sample code for an identical CDR3. This chain connects TRBV9 to TRBJ1-3; D gene unclear. The CDR3 spans 15 residues. The V and J ends lost 0 bases and 0 bases respectively, with 7 bases between them. Germline CDR1 is SGDLS and CDR2 is YYNGEE. The CDR3 region is CASSVEGISGNTIYF. The CDR3 DNA reads as TGTGCCAGCAGCGTAGAAGGCATCTCTGGAAACACCATATATTTT.

J is TRBJ2-7 and V is TRBV27, with D perhaps matching TRBD1 or TRBD2 (5 bases each). The CDR3 sequence is 14 residues long. Germline-derived CDR1 and CDR2 are MNHEY and SMNVEV (reference sequence). Trimming left V 3 bases short and J 5 bases short, with 14 bases between. This chain's CDR3 is CASSLGPPDDEQYF. Written as DNA, the CDR3 is TGTGCCAGCAGTTTGGGACCTCCTGACGACGAGCAGTACTTC.

The V call is TRBV28, the J call TRBJ1-5; D gene ambiguous. Germline values: CDR1 MDHEN, CDR2 SYDVKM. The CDR3 extends over 12 amino acids. V was trimmed by 2 bases and J by 6 bases, leaving 5 bases between them. Written as DNA, the CDR3 is TGTGCCAGCAGTTTAATTTTTCAGCCCCAGCATTTT. It specifies CASSLIFQPQHF.